A single sample is the source of the 23 T cell receptor beta chains below, sequenced in a study of blood T cells in healthy people across ages. The authors ran a second PCR of about 6 to 11 cycles using a sample-barcoded 5' primer and a J-beta primer mix. TCRdb recomputed calls from the 5' RACE reads with MiXCR, one row per CDR3 protein. This table holds 1,500,000 or so distinct CDR3 sequences, roughly 43% found once. Sequenced material: blood. The receptors come from a woman aged 18-29 years in good health.

Comment on this clonotype: Possible read error: a much larger clone is one base away. The CDR3, as DNA: TGCGGCGTTAGGGGACAGATCACAGATACGCAGTATTTT. It translates to CGVRGQITDTQYF. The chain employs TRBV29-1 and TRBJ2-3, with 7 nucleotides matching TRBD1. Per germline, CDR1 SQVTM and CDR2 ANQGSEA. The CDR3 has 13 residues.

The chain uses TRBV4-3 and TRBJ2-1; TRBD2 agrees at 7 bases. The J call is uncertain, as TRBJ2-7 better fits the DNA end. There are 17 residues in the CDR3. In germline, CDR1 is LGHNA, CDR2 YSLEER. The CDR3: CASSQDDGPSGYNEQYF. CDR3 DNA sequence: TGCGCCAGCAGCCAAGATGACGGGCCTAGCGGATACAATGAGCAGTACTTC.

As concerns this clonotype: One junction end does not reproduce the germline sequence, and a read error may be involved. V gene TRBV7-6 combines with J gene TRBJ2-2; D may be TRBD1 (6 bases). Germline loops: CDR1 SGHVS, CDR2 FNYEAQ. The CDR3 spans 14 residues. CDR3 amino acids: CASTLRGNTGELFF. The CDR3 bases are TGTGCCAGCACCTTAAGGGGGAACACTGGGGAGCTGTTTTTT.

The CDR3 loop reads CAISESTGEQPQHF. The CDR3 region has the DNA TGTGCCATCAGTGAGTCTACAGGCGAACAGCCCCAGCATTTT. J is TRBJ1-5 and V is TRBV10-3; the D gene is possibly TRBD1 (5 bases). V was shortened by 0 bases and J by 7 bases, with 10 bases between the two germline ends. The CDR3 has 14 amino acids. CDR1 is ENHRY and CDR2 is SYGVKD in the germline V gene.

This clonotype has just a few counts. This chain connects TRBV4-1 to TRBJ1-1, with TRBD1 matching over 9 bases. V trimming: 3 bases; J trimming: 4 bases; junction bases outside the gene matches: 3. Per the germline V gene, CDR1 is MGHRA and CDR2 is YSYEKL. The CDR3 contains 14 residues. In DNA form, the CDR3 reads TGCGCCAGCAGCCAGCCGGGACAGGGCACTGAAGCTTTCTTT. Residues: CASSQPGQGTEAFF.

At least ten counts were recorded for this clonotype. The genes are TRBV20-1 and TRBJ2-7; 9 nucleotides align to TRBD1. The germline gives CDR1 DFQATT, CDR2 SNEGSKA (reference sequence). This CDR3 contains 14 residues. The J segment lost 1 base and the V segment lost 6 bases, leaving 7 bases of the junction unmatched. The DNA for the CDR3 is TGCAGTGCGGCCGGGACAGGGTTATCCTACGAGCAGTACTTC. The encoded protein is CSAAGTGLSYEQYF.

The rearrangement joins TRBV20-1 to TRBJ1-2; D is undetermined. The CDR3 is 15 amino acids. CDR1 is DFQATT, CDR2 SNEGSKA, per germline (reference sequence). Trimming cost V 4 bases and J 1 base, with 16 bases left between them. The CDR3 is CSAIPPRALNYGYTF. CDR3 nucleotides: TGCAGTGCTATCCCTCCAAGGGCGCTTAACTATGGCTACACCTTC.

V is TRBV7-9 and J is TRBJ2-2, with 7 bases identical to TRBD1. Germline CDR1 and CDR2: SEHNR and FQNEAQ (reference sequence). The CDR3 length is 15 residues. Trimming took 5 bases from V and 4 from J; bases not matched to a gene: 7. CDR3 nucleotide sequence: TGTGCCAGCAGCCGCCGACAGGGCCTCACCGGGGAGCTGTTTTTT. Its translation is CASSRRQGLTGELFF.

The CDR3 sequence: CASSQDKGTGRRAFF. The CDR3 coding sequence is TGCGCCAGCAGCCAAGACAAAGGTACCGGGAGGAGAGCTTTCTTT. This rearrangement joins TRBV4-3 to TRBJ1-1; D is undetermined. CDR1 and CDR2 (germline): LGHNA, YSLEER. Trimming left V 0 bases short and J 10 bases short, with 18 bases between. This CDR3 has 15 amino acids.

The rearrangement joins TRBV5-1 to TRBJ2-2, with 13 bases identical to TRBD2. Germline values: CDR1 SGHRS, CDR2 YFSETQ. Losses at the gene ends were 2 bases for V and 6 bases for J; bases not matched to a gene: 4. The CDR3 sequence is 16 residues long. The CDR3 DNA follows: TGCGCCAGCAGCTTTCCCGGGACTAGCGGGGCCGGGGAGCTGTTTTTT. It translates to CASSFPGTSGAGELFF.

This chain joins TRBV4-3 and TRBJ1-5; D remains unclear. CDR3 size: 14 residues. With 5 bases removed from V and 5 bases from J, the gap between germline ends came to 13 bases. CDR1 LGHNA and CDR2 YSLEER come from the germline V gene. In DNA, the CDR3 is TGCGCCAGCAGCACTGACTGGAGGGATCAGCCCCAGCATTTT. Protein sequence: CASSTDWRDQPQHF.

There are a few counts of this clonotype. This chain connects TRBV3-1 to TRBJ2-5, with D maybe TRBD2 (6 bases). This CDR3 contains 19 residues. Trimming shortened V by 2 bases and J by 2 bases, and 24 bases separated the two germline ends. Germline lookup yields CDR1 LGHDT and CDR2 YNNKEL (reference sequence). This chain's CDR3 is CASSQYGIIGTFEQETQYF. As DNA, the CDR3 is TGTGCCAGCAGCCAATACGGCATCATAGGGACTTTTGAGCAAGAGACCCAGTACTTC.

The genes are TRBV12-3 or TRBV12-4 and TRBJ2-1; D may be TRBD1 (5 bases). The V gene lost 4 bases and the J gene lost 3 bases, with 10 bases spanning the gap. The CDR3 contains 14 residues. CDR3 in amino acids: CASSSSDSYNEQFF. DNA of the CDR3: TGTGCCAGCAGTTCCTCTGACAGCTACAATGAGCAGTTCTTC.

The V gene is TRBV5-1, the J gene TRBJ2-3; D possibly corresponds to TRBD2 (6 bases). The germline gives CDR1 SGHRS, CDR2 YFSETQ. Deletions cut 2 bases from V and 0 bases from J, with 13 bases between. This CDR3 has 16 residues. This chain's CDR3 is CASSFAGRASTDTQYF. The CDR3 region has the DNA TGCGCCAGCAGCTTCGCCGGGAGAGCTAGCACAGATACGCAGTATTTT.

This clonotype showed up many times. This chain links TRBV11-1 with TRBJ2-7, with a tentative D call TRBD2 (6 bases). Trimming took off 3 bases at V and 0 bases at J, with 9 bases between the two ends. This CDR3 is 14 amino acids long. In germline, CDR1 is SGHAT, CDR2 FQDESV (reference sequence). CDR3 nucleotide sequence: TGTGCCAGCAGCTTTGGAGGGGACTCCTACGAGCAGTACTTC. It encodes CASSFGGDSYEQYF.

The V and J genes are TRBV25-1 and TRBJ2-6; D is uncertain. V shed 4 bases and J shed 1 base, with 17 bases lying between them. This CDR3 region has 18 residues. The germline CDR1 and CDR2 sequences are MGHDK and SYGVNS. The CDR3 coding sequence is TGTGCCAGCAGTGCGTACCGGCCCACAGAGTCTGGGGCCAACGTCCTGACTTTC. Encoded protein: CASSAYRPTESGANVLTF. Full variable domain (missing parts from reference TRBV25-1 and TRBJ2-6): EADIYQTPRYLVIGTGKKITLECSQTMGHDKMYWYQQDPGMELHLIHYSYGVNSTEKGDLSSESTVSRIRTEHFPLTLESARPSHTSQYLCASSAYRPTESGANVLTFGAGSRLTVL.

There are a few counts of this clonotype. The V and J genes are TRBV25-1 and TRBJ1-2; TRBD1 is a possible D gene (5 bases). The germline V gene encodes CDR1 MGHDK and CDR2 SYGVNS. The length of the CDR3 is 15 residues. Trimming pared 3 bases from V and 3 bases from J, leaving 14 bases between. CDR3 region: CASSDPSTGDYGYTF. In nucleotides, the CDR3 is TGTGCCAGCAGTGATCCTTCGACGGGGGACTATGGCTACACCTTC.

This clonotype was seen at least ten times. The J gene is TRBJ2-7, the V gene TRBV5-1; D may be TRBD2 (6 bases). The ends were cut back, 3 bases at V and 7 bases at J, with 17 bases in the middle. This CDR3 has 14 amino acids. Germline CDR1 and CDR2: SGHRS and YFSETQ. The CDR3 coding sequence is TGCGCCAGCAGCTCCGGGAGCGGATACAATGAGCAGTACTTC. Its protein is CASSSGSGYNEQYF.

The genes are TRBV12-3 or TRBV12-4 and TRBJ1-6; unclear D gene. Trimming cost V 3 bases and J 9 bases, with 12 bases left between them. The CDR3 totals 14 residues. The CDR3 spells CASSLGLIGSPLHF. CDR3 bases: TGTGCCAGCAGTTTGGGTCTTATAGGTTCACCCCTCCACTTT.

The V call is TRBV13, the J call TRBJ2-1; D uncertain. This CDR3 is built from 15 residues. V shed 5 bases and J shed 4 bases, with 15 bases lying between them. Germline V gene lookup returns CDR1 PRHDT and CDR2 FYEKMQ (reference sequence). The CDR3 DNA follows: TGTGCCAGCAGCCCGCCCGGTTTGTGGTACAATGAGCAGTTCTTC. It specifies CASSPPGLWYNEQFF.

This clonotype was detected a few times. The CDR3 loop is CAGLYTGGDNGYTF. The CDR3 DNA follows: TGTGCCGGACTGTATACAGGGGGCGATAATGGCTACACCTTC. The V call is TRBV7-9, the J call TRBJ1-2; 9 positions match TRBD1. Looked up from germline, CDR1 is SEHNR and CDR2 is FQNEAQ (reference sequence). The length of the CDR3 is 14 residues. The V segment lost 11 bases and the J segment 6 bases; nucleotides outside the gene matches: 13.

This clonotype occurred a few times. The V gene is TRBV6-5, the J gene TRBJ2-3, with TRBD2 identical over 9 bases. The length of the CDR3 is 16 residues. Trimming took 1 base from V and 3 from J; bases not matched to a gene: 5. Germline-derived CDR1 and CDR2 are MNHEY and SVGAGI. The DNA of the CDR3 is TGTGCCAGCAGTTACTTGGCTAGCGGGATGACAGATACGCAGTATTTT. Translation: CASSYLASGMTDTQYF.

The V and J genes are TRBV27 and TRBJ2-5, with TRBD2 identical over 9 bases. The CDR3 sequence is 15 residues long. Trimming took 8 bases from V and 11 from J; bases not matched to a gene: 18. Germline CDR1 and CDR2: MNHEY and SMNVEV (reference sequence). The CDR3 region has the DNA TGTGCCAGCGGCTTTGCGGGGGGGCCGGTCAATGAGCAGTACTTC. Encoded protein: CASGFAGGPVNEQYF.